This passage covers 17 T cell receptor beta chains from one sample sequenced in a study of CD8+ T cells in alopecia areata. RNA extraction and reverse transcription yielded cDNA as sequencing template. This table comes from immunoSEQ multiplex PCR, and its TCRdb copy is limited to in-frame clones, with some not included. This table has approximately 210,000 clones, around 43% appearing once. The sample's treatment: oral pan-JAK inhibitor, 5-10 mg twice daily. The material was CD4+ T cells sorted from blood, obtained at approximately week 37, from a patient treated with tofacitinib. These receptors all stem from a human donor with alopecia areata.

This chain links TRBV28 with TRBJ2-7; D is possibly TRBD1 (6 bases). This CDR3 has 11 amino acids. Germline assignment: CDR1 MDHEN and CDR2 SYDVKM. V shed 10 bases and J shed 7 bases, with 14 bases lying between them. In DNA form, the CDR3 reads TGTGCCACCCAGGGGATCCGGGAGCAGTACTTC. This codes for CATQGIREQYF.

This chain connects TRBV10-3 to TRBJ2-7; TRBD2 matches 10 bases. The length of the CDR3 is 15 residues. Per germline, CDR1 ENHRY and CDR2 SYGVKD. V shed 2 bases and J 4 bases; nucleotides not matched to a gene: 5. CDR3 nucleotide sequence: TGTGCCATCAGTGAGATCAGCGGGAGGGGGTACGAGCAGTACTTC. It is translated as CAISEISGRGYEQYF.

This clone was found a few times. The chain recombines TRBV7-9 with TRBJ2-2; D is possibly TRBD1 or TRBD2 (5 bases each). CDR1 SEHNR and CDR2 FQNEAQ come from the germline V gene (reference sequence). V was clipped by 5 bases and J by 2 bases, with 15 bases between them. The CDR3 totals 16 residues. The CDR3 loop reads CASSPGTTRNTGELFF. CDR3 DNA: TGTGCCAGCAGCCCGGGGACCACCCGCAACACCGGGGAGCTGTTTTTT.

The chain employs TRBV7-2 and TRBJ1-2, with TRBD1 matching over 8 bases. Germline-derived CDR1 and CDR2 are SGHTA and FQGNSA. This CDR3 is 15 amino acids long. V dropped 5 bases and J dropped 4; count of bases not matched to a gene: 9. The CDR3 region has the DNA TGTGCCAGCAGCCCACGGACAGGGAGCTTCTATGGCTACACCTTC. Amino acid sequence: CASSPRTGSFYGYTF.

This rearrangement joins TRBV20-1 to TRBJ2-5, with D possibly being TRBD2 (5 bases). Trimming left V 5 bases short and J 8 bases short, with 12 bases between. The CDR3 is 11 residues long. CDR1 is DFQATT and CDR2 is SNEGSKA in the germline V gene (reference sequence). The CDR3 region is CSAYSVPTQYF. The CDR3 DNA sequence: TGCAGTGCTTATAGCGTTCCAACCCAGTACTTC.

This clone was found a few times. The chain recombines TRBV5-1 with TRBJ2-7; possible D gene TRBD1, 6 bases. This CDR3 has 14 amino acids. Trimming took 6 bases from V and 4 from J, leaving 17 bases between them. From germline, CDR1 is SGHRS and CDR2 YFSETQ. CDR3 DNA: TGCGCCAGCAAGGGGGACCGCGCTGGGTACGAGCAGTACTTC. Encoded protein: CASKGDRAGYEQYF.

The chain uses TRBV30 and TRBJ2-7; D uncertain. V was shortened by 5 bases and J by 6 bases, with 8 bases between the two germline ends. Germline CDR1 GTSNPN, CDR2 SVGIG (reference sequence). The CDR3 sequence is 10 residues long. The CDR3 loop is CAWGWAEQYF. The CDR3 bases are TGTGCCTGGGGGTGGGCCGAGCAGTACTTC.

The J gene is TRBJ2-2, the V gene TRBV9; 12 nucleotides match TRBD2. The CDR3 covers 15 residues. Germline lookup yields CDR1 SGDLS and CDR2 YYNGEE. With V trimmed by 3 bases and J by 5 bases, 2 bases remained unmatched. The CDR3 DNA is TGTGCCAGCAGCGAAACTAGCGGGAGGACCGGGGAGCTGTTTTTT. Translation: CASSETSGRTGELFF. Full variable domain (outside the CDR3, taken from reference TRBV9 and TRBJ2-2): DSGVTQTPKHLITATGQRVTLRCSPRSGDLSVYWYQQSLDQGLQFLIQYYNGEERAKGNILERFSAQQFPDLHSELNLSSLELGDSALYFCASSETSGRTGELFFGEGSRLTVL.

The chain recombines TRBV4-3 with TRBJ2-1; TRBD2 matches 8 bases. Germline V gene sequence: CDR1 LGHNA, CDR2 YSLEER. The CDR3 loop spans 14 amino acids. With 3 bases clipped from V and 5 bases from J, the junction kept 3 bases outside the gene matches. The CDR3 DNA reads as TGCGCCAGCAGCCACTCACTAGCGGACAATGAGCAGTTCTTC. Translation gives CASSHSLADNEQFF.

This chain connects TRBV30 to TRBJ2-7; D possibly uses TRBD1 or TRBD2 (6 bases each). The CDR3 is 17 amino acids. CDR1 is GTSNPN, CDR2 SVGIG, per germline (reference sequence). The V end lost 5 bases, the J end lost 5 bases, and 28 bases lay between the germline ends. The CDR3 nucleotides are TGTGCCTGGGGACCCTCCCGGGGCGGGACATTGGTCGACGAGCAGTACTTC. Amino acid sequence: CAWGPSRGGTLVDEQYF.

This sequence joins TRBV5-4 and TRBJ1-4; D may be TRBD1 (5 bases). The CDR3 is 16 amino acids. Germline V CDR1 and CDR2: SGHNT, YYREEE (reference sequence). Trimming took off 4 bases at V and 4 bases at J, with 17 bases between the two ends. DNA for the CDR3: TGTGCCAGCAGCGAGGAGAGGGGCCGGAGTAATGAAAAACTGTTTTTT. Protein product: CASSEERGRSNEKLFF.

This clone was detected a few times. The chain uses TRBV10-3 and TRBJ2-3, with unresolved D. Per the germline V gene, CDR1 is ENHRY and CDR2 is SYGVKD. The CDR3 length is 11 residues. V lost 2 bases, J lost 7 bases, and 4 bases lay in between. The CDR3 sequence is CAISEPNTQYF. As DNA, the CDR3 is TGTGCCATCAGTGAGCCGAATACGCAGTATTTT.

This chain links TRBV4-2 with TRBJ2-1, with D uncertain. CDR1 LGHNA and CDR2 YNFKEQ come from the germline V gene. The CDR3 has 13 residues. The V end was cut by 1 base, the J end by 3 bases, with 4 bases between. CDR3 DNA sequence: TGTGCCAGCAGCCAAGGGGTCTACAATGAGCAGTTCTTC. It translates to CASSQGVYNEQFF.

For the CDR3, the DNA is TGCGCCAGCAGCCCAAGAGGCGATCCGTACGGGGAGACCCAGTACTTC. Translating it yields CASSPRGDPYGETQYF. This chain joins TRBV5-1 and TRBJ2-5; D is unclear. Per the germline V gene, CDR1 is SGHRS and CDR2 is YFSETQ. V lost 4 bases and J lost 5, with 21 bases in between. The CDR3 is made up of 16 amino acids.

The chain combines TRBV5-6 with TRBJ2-2, with D tentatively TRBD1 (6 bases). The CDR3 length is 17 residues. The V end was cut by 4 bases, the J end by 2 bases, with 18 bases between. Germline V gene data show CDR1 as SGHDT and CDR2 as YYEEEE. CDR3 nucleotides: TGTGCCAGCAGCCCTCTAGGGCAGGGGCCAAACACCGGGGAGCTGTTTTTT. This encodes CASSPLGQGPNTGELFF.

This clone was counted between two and nine times. This chain uses TRBV14 with TRBJ2-5; a weak D match, TRBD2 (6 bases). Germline values: CDR1 SGHDN, CDR2 FVKESK. The CDR3 spans 15 residues. Deletions cut 1 base from V and 4 bases from J, with 13 bases between. This CDR3 is CASSQGDVSGETQYF. CDR3 coding DNA: TGTGCCAGCAGCCAAGGAGACGTTAGCGGAGAGACCCAGTACTTC.

The chain combines TRBV19 with TRBJ2-4; 7 bases fit TRBD2. Trimming removed 3 bases from V and 9 bases from J; junction bases left unmatched: 17. The CDR3 runs to 17 residues. Germline lookup yields CDR1 LNHDA and CDR2 SQIVND (reference sequence). The CDR3 loop is CASSMGWSGTRRGIQYF. The CDR3 DNA reads TGTGCCAGTAGTATGGGCTGGAGCGGGACGAGAAGAGGCATTCAGTACTTC.